The sequence of this TCR beta chain was determined in a study of T cells in Graves' hyperthyroidism and ophthalmopathy. Study overall: Specimen type is peripheral blood, collected at initial diagnosis prior to any treatment.

Between the trimmed V and J ends, which lost 8 bases and 1 base, there was a span of 26 bases. The CDR3 is 18 residues long. Extraction of PBMCs used more than 8.5 ml of fresh peripheral blood. TCR beta CDR3 regions were amplified from RNA. Using the HTBI primer set, a first-round RT-PCR was run on the TCR CDR3. TCRdb reprocessed the multiplex PCR reads via MiXCR and lists one record per CDR3 protein. The data hold roughly 650,000 distinct CDR3 sequences, with 15% to 20% observed a single time. This clonotype showed up many times. This receptor was identified in a woman between 40 and 55 years old with Graves' ophthalmopathy. The chain couples TRBV12-3 or TRBV12-4 to TRBJ1-1; possibly TRBD1 for D (5 bases). The sample was blood. The CDR3 coding sequence is TGTGCCAGCTCACGGCGGGGGGTCTCACAAATAGGGAACACTGAAGCTTTCTTT. Residues: CASSRRGVSQIGNTEAFF.